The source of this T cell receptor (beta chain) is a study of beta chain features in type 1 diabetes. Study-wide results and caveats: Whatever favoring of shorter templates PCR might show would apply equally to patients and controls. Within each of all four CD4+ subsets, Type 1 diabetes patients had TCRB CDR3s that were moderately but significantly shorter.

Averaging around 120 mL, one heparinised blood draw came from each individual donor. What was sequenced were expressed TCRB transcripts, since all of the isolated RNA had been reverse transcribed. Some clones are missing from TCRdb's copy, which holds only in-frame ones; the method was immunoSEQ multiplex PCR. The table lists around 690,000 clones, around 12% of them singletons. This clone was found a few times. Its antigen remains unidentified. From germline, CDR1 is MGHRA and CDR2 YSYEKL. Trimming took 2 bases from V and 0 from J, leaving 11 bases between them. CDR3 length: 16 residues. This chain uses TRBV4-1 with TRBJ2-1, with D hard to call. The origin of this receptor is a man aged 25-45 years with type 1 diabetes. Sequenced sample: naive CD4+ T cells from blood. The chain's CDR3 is CASSQMALSSYNEQFF. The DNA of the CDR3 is TGCGCCAGCAGCCAAATGGCTCTGAGCTCCTACAATGAGCAGTTCTTC.